The source of this TCR beta chain is a study of cytomegalovirus exposure and HLA in healthy donors. The CDR3 has 13 amino acids. Trimming removed 4 bases from V and 1 base from J, with 5 bases in between. CDR1 and CDR2 from the germline V gene are SGHRS and YFSETQ. Overall study results and limits: Researchers left out some V segments, among them TRBV6-2 and TRBV6-3, as indistinguishable. It was assumed in the presence/absence analyses that sequencing depth was roughly uniform across donors. Data from an earlier analysis indicated that most TCR beta V segments were productive either about 87% or about 30% of the time.

A remark on this clone: The antigen remains undetermined.

The primer mix had 60 Vbeta and 13 Jbeta primers. Measured with immunoSEQ multiplex PCR; TCRdb has only the in-frame clones, and not every one. The top ten hold about 2.3% of the sample, which has 90,000 to 120,000 clones, roughly 80% seen once. The specimen was PBMCs. This TCR was sampled from a man aged 25 to 40 in good health and CMV-seronegative. V and J are TRBV5-1 and TRBJ2-2, with D possibly matching TRBD1 (5 bases). The CDR3 region has the DNA TGCGCCAGCAGCCAGGGGAACACCGGGGAGCTGTTTTTT. Its translation: CASSQGNTGELFF.